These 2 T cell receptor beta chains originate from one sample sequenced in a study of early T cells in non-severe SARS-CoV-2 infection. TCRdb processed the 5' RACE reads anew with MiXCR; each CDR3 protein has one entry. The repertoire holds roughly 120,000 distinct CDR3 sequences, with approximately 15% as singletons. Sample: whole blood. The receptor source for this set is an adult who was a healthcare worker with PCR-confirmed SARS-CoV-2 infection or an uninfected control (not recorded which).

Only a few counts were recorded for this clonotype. CDR3 in amino acids: CASSLRSIGELFF. Written as DNA, the CDR3 is TGTGCCAGCAGCTTAAGGTCCATCGGGGAGCTGTTTTTT. The chain is built from TRBV7-9 and TRBJ2-2; D unresolved. V gave up 2 bases and J gave up 7 bases, with 8 bases separating them. The CDR3 contains 13 residues. The V gene's germline CDR1 is SEHNR and CDR2 FQNEAQ (reference sequence).

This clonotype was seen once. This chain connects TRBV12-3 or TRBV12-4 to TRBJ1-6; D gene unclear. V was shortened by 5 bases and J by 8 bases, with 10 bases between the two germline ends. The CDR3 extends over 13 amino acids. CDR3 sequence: CASSLRTYSPLHF. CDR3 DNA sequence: TGTGCCAGCAGTCTCAGGACGTATTCACCCCTCCACTTT.